The 20 T cell receptor beta chains below were found in one sample sequenced in a study of blood T cell repertoires in COVID-19. Profiling relied on immunoSEQ multiplex PCR, and the TCRdb table lists in-frame clones only, not all of them. The sample shows approximately 180,000 clones, over 70% of them seen only once. Sequencing was done on a sample of peripheral blood. The receptors stem from a woman aged 40 to 49 with COVID-19, enrolled during active disease.

The chain couples TRBV6-5 to TRBJ2-5; 7 bases map to TRBD2. Trimming at V came to 2 bases and at J to 4 bases, leaving 10 bases not matched to a gene. The length of the CDR3 is 16 residues. The V gene's germline CDR1 is MNHEY and CDR2 SVGAGI. The CDR3 sequence is CASSYLSSGLGETQYF. For the CDR3, the DNA is TGTGCCAGCAGTTACCTCAGTAGCGGGCTGGGAGAGACCCAGTACTTC.

The V call is TRBV6-1, the J call TRBJ1-1, with unresolved D. V was clipped by 0 bases and J by 6 bases, with 20 bases between them. The CDR3 is 17 amino acids. The germline V gene has CDR1 MNHNS and CDR2 SASEGT. In DNA form, the CDR3 reads TGTGCCAGCAGTGAAGCTTGGCAGGAGGGCGGGATCGCTGAAGCTTTCTTT. Protein sequence: CASSEAWQEGGIAEAFF.

In this sample, this clone turned up once. The J gene is TRBJ2-7, the V gene TRBV6-5; D is possibly TRBD1 (6 bases). The CDR3 sequence is 13 residues long. Germline CDR1 and CDR2: MNHEY and SVGAGI. Trimming took off 6 bases at V and 1 base at J, with 10 bases between the two ends. CDR3 nucleotide sequence: TGTGCCAGCAGACCAACAGGGTCCTACGAGCAGTACTTC. It is translated as CASRPTGSYEQYF.

V usage is TRBV7-9 and J usage is TRBJ2-7, with 7 nucleotides matching TRBD1. V trimming: 4 bases; J trimming: 6 bases; junction bases outside the gene matches: 3. CDR1 SEHNR and CDR2 FQNEAQ come from the germline V gene (reference sequence). CDR3 length equals 12 residues. The CDR3 here is CASSSSGGEQYF. The CDR3 bases are TGTGCCAGCAGCTCTTCAGGGGGCGAGCAGTACTTC.

The rearrangement joins TRBV29-1 to TRBJ1-6; TRBD1 aligns across 8 bases. The CDR3 loop spans 12 amino acids. The germline CDR1 and CDR2 sequences are SQVTM and ANQGSEA. V was clipped by 6 bases and J by 9 bases; unmatched bases: 4. As DNA, the CDR3 is TGCAGCGTGGGACAGGATGGTTCACCCCTCCACTTT. Translation: CSVGQDGSPLHF.

V is TRBV6-5 and J is TRBJ1-1; D not certain. V was trimmed by 4 bases and J by 0 bases, leaving 6 bases between them. The CDR3 totals 13 residues. Per germline, CDR1 MNHEY and CDR2 SVGAGI. The CDR3 region has the DNA TGTGCCAGCAGTTCCACAGTGAACACTGAAGCTTTCTTT. Its protein product is CASSSTVNTEAFF.

This clone was seen only once. The rearrangement uses TRBV6-4 and TRBJ1-6, with 9 bases matching TRBD1. Trimming at V came to 3 bases and at J to 7 bases, leaving 10 bases not matched to a gene. Germline V lookup: CDR1 MRHNA, CDR2 SNTAGT. CDR3 length equals 17 residues. The CDR3 DNA reads TGTGCCAGCAGTGATGCGGACAGGGGCGCGTTAAATTCACCCCTCCACTTT. It specifies CASSDADRGALNSPLHF.

The rearrangement links TRBV28 to TRBJ1-4; TRBD1 matches 7 bases. With 6 bases clipped from V and 8 bases from J, the junction kept 9 bases outside the gene matches. This CDR3 has 14 amino acids. Germline CDR1 reads MDHEN; CDR2 reads SYDVKM. The CDR3 DNA reads as TGTGCCAGCAGCTTACAGGGGTGGGGCGAAAAACTGTTTTTT. Its protein product is CASSLQGWGEKLFF.

V and J are TRBV5-1 and TRBJ1-1, with D possibly being TRBD1 (5 bases). This CDR3 is built from 12 residues. Germline CDR1 reads SGHRS; CDR2 reads YFSETQ. Deletions cut 4 bases from V and 7 bases from J, with 11 bases between. The CDR3 is CASSKGAGEAFF. CDR3 sequence (DNA): TGCGCCAGCAGCAAAGGGGCTGGTGAAGCTTTCTTT.

The chain is built from TRBV7-9 and TRBJ1-2, with 7 bases that match TRBD1. J gave up 10 bases and V 7 bases, and 15 bases lay outside the gene matches. CDR3 length: 14 amino acids. CDR1 SEHNR and CDR2 FQNEAQ come from the germline V gene (reference sequence). Here the CDR3 reads CASTHTSRQGAYTF. DNA of the CDR3: TGTGCCAGCACCCATACCTCGAGACAGGGAGCCTACACCTTC. Based on the CDR3 plus reference TRBV7-9 and TRBJ1-2, the full variable domain is DTGVSQNPRHKITKRGQNVTFRCDPISEHNRLYWYRQTLGQGPEFLTYFQNEAQLEKSRLLSDRFSAERPKGSFSTLEIQRTEQGDSAMYLCASTHTSRQGAYTFGSGTRLTVV.

J is TRBJ2-2 and V is TRBV27, with TRBD2 matching 7 bases. V lost 2 bases, J lost 6 bases, and 6 bases stayed unmatched. The CDR3 extends over 15 amino acids. Germline CDR1 MNHEY, CDR2 SMNVEV (reference sequence). The CDR3, as DNA: TGTGCCAGCAGTTTAATGGCGGGAGTTCCCGGGGAGCTGTTTTTT. Translating it yields CASSLMAGVPGELFF.

This sequence joins TRBV7-6 and TRBJ2-5, with 7 bases lining up with TRBD2. CDR3 length: 14 amino acids. CDR1 and CDR2 (germline): SGHVS, FNYEAQ. With V trimmed by 1 base and J by 2 bases, 1 base remained unmatched. In DNA form, the CDR3 reads TGTGCCAGCAGCTTAGAGGGAGGGCAAGAGACCCAGTACTTC. The encoded protein is CASSLEGGQETQYF.

J is TRBJ2-2 and V is TRBV7-2; 8 bases are shared with TRBD2. V lost 6 bases to trimming and J lost 7 bases; unmatched junction nucleotides: 13. Germline loops: CDR1 SGHTA, CDR2 FQGNSA. The length of the CDR3 is 16 residues. CDR3 coding DNA: TGTGCCAGCAGTCTGACCCAAAGCGGGGGTGTCGGGGAGCTGTTTTTT. Residues: CASSLTQSGGVGELFF.

The chain is built from TRBV9 and TRBJ2-7, with 13 bases that match TRBD2. This CDR3 has 14 residues. Germline V gives CDR1 SGDLS, CDR2 YYNGEE. V was clipped by 4 bases and J by 6 bases; unmatched bases: 4. CDR3 bases: TGTGCCAGCAGCTTCCGACTAGCGGGAGGCGAGCAGTACTTC. Residues: CASSFRLAGGEQYF.

This clone was detected only a few times. The V gene is TRBV10-3, the J gene TRBJ2-7, with D tentatively TRBD1 (5 bases). CDR1 is ENHRY, CDR2 SYGVKD, per germline. V lost 4 bases, J lost 1 base, and 11 bases lay in between. The length of the CDR3 is 14 residues. The CDR3, as DNA: TGTGCCATCAGTGTAGGGGCCCCATCCTACGAGCAGTACTTC. Protein: CAISVGAPSYEQYF.

The V gene is TRBV28, the J gene TRBJ2-1; 7 positions agree with TRBD2. CDR3 length equals 14 residues. V shed 7 bases and J 7 bases; nucleotides not matched to a gene: 10. Germline V gene sequence: CDR1 MDHEN, CDR2 SYDVKM. This CDR3 is CASTWGGSTNEQFF. CDR3 bases: TGTGCCAGCACCTGGGGCGGGAGTACAAATGAGCAGTTCTTC.

This sequence joins TRBV12-3 or TRBV12-4 and TRBJ1-4; weak D call: TRBD1 (6 bases). Deletions cut 6 bases from V and 6 bases from J, with 11 bases between. The CDR3 is 13 residues long. CDR3 amino acids: CASSLRGYEKLFF. CDR3 DNA sequence: TGTGCCAGCAGCCTGAGGGGGTATGAAAAACTGTTTTTT.

This clone was counted a single time. The CDR3 loop reads CASSRDMYTEAFF. CDR3 bases: TGCGCCAGCAGCCGGGACATGTACACTGAAGCTTTCTTT. The chain employs TRBV5-1 and TRBJ1-1, with a tentative D call TRBD1 (6 bases). The germline gives CDR1 SGHRS, CDR2 YFSETQ. V was shortened by 4 bases and J by 3 bases, with 10 bases between the two germline ends. The length of the CDR3 is 13 residues. The full variable domain, completed using reference TRBV5-1 and TRBJ1-1, is KAGVTQTPRYLIKTRGQQVTLSCSPISGHRSVSWYQQTPGQGLQFLFEYFSETQRNKGNFPGRFSGRQFSNSRSEMNVSTLELGDSALYLCASSRDMYTEAFFGQGTRLTVV.

The chain links TRBV4-1 to TRBJ2-1; D may be TRBD2 (6 bases). Germline V gives CDR1 MGHRA, CDR2 YSYEKL. The length of the CDR3 is 13 residues. Trimming removed 2 bases at V and 9 bases at J, with 11 bases between. CDR3 loop: CASSQFLGGEQFF. DNA of the CDR3: TGCGCCAGCAGCCAATTTTTGGGGGGTGAGCAGTTCTTC.

DNA of the CDR3: TGTGCCAGCAGCACACAGGGGGTCGTCTCTGGGGCCAACGTCCTGACTTTC. Encoded protein: CASSTQGVVSGANVLTF. J is TRBJ2-6 and V is TRBV9; TRBD1 agrees at 8 bases. V was clipped by 4 bases and J by 0 bases; unmatched bases: 6. The CDR3 consists of 17 residues. The V gene's germline CDR1 is SGDLS and CDR2 YYNGEE.